The 6 T cell receptor beta chains below were found in one sample sequenced in a study of shared clonotypes between healthy human individuals (dated by TCRdb to between 2020 and 2021). Receptor libraries were prepared by the immunoSEQ multiplex PCR assay. TCRdb took over this immuneACCESS table, retaining in-frame rearrangements with V and J assigned. Such tables are incomplete; in checked studies, under half of the missing clones stem from an unresolved V gene, and the remainder is unexplained. The sample profile shows some 700,000 clones; around 90% of them were found once. The ten largest clones take up less than 40% of the sample. The sample comprised memory CD8+ T cells from PBMCs. Per the publication, the cell subset or site label means: CD45RO+ cells pooled with CCR7-negative TemRA cells. Source of these receptors: a man in his late teens or twenties in good health. Some clones in this sample may be carry-over from other donors' samples.

V and J are TRBV18 and TRBJ2-7; perhaps TRBD1 as D (7 bases). The CDR3 is made up of 16 amino acids. Per the germline V gene, CDR1 is KGHSH and CDR2 is LQKENI. V gave up 3 bases and J gave up 7 bases, with 22 bases separating them. The CDR3 DNA reads TGTGCCAGCTCACCTTCTCCGGGGGACAGCCCCGTTGAGCAGTACTTC. As protein: CASSPSPGDSPVEQYF.

This chain connects TRBV4-1 to TRBJ2-5; D may be TRBD2 (6 bases). Germline lookup yields CDR1 MGHRA and CDR2 YSYEKL. This CDR3 comprises 16 residues. V lost 4 bases and J 4 bases, leaving 19 bases between the germline ends. In DNA form, the CDR3 reads TGCGCCAGCAGCCGGTTGTACAGGAGGGAGGCAGAGACCCAGTACTTC. It specifies CASSRLYRREAETQYF.

This clone occurred once. This chain uses TRBV6-5 with TRBJ2-6; 9 bases line up with TRBD1. The germline V gene encodes CDR1 MNHEY and CDR2 SVGAGI. V gave up 1 base and J gave up 12 bases; unmatched junction bases: 10. The CDR3 runs to 16 residues. This chain's CDR3 is CASSYWSRTGVTVLTF. As DNA, the CDR3 is TGTGCCAGCAGTTACTGGTCTCGGACAGGGGTCACCGTCCTGACTTTC.

The chain carries TRBV6-5 and TRBJ2-7; D is uncertain. Germline V CDR1 and CDR2: MNHEY, SVGAGI. The CDR3 sequence is 12 residues long. V was shortened by 8 bases and J by 5 bases, with 13 bases between the two germline ends. The CDR3 here is CASYMVGNEQYF. The DNA of the CDR3 is TGTGCCAGCTACATGGTTGGCAACGAGCAGTACTTC.

The rearrangement links TRBV27 to TRBJ2-1; the D call may be TRBD1 or TRBD2 (5 bases each). Trimming stripped 4 bases from V and 7 bases from J, with 14 bases between. The CDR3 extends over 14 amino acids. CDR1 and CDR2 (germline): MNHEY, SMNVEV (reference sequence). CDR3 residues: CASSYVGVGNEQFF. CDR3 sequence (DNA): TGTGCCAGCAGTTACGTGGGGGTAGGGAATGAGCAGTTCTTC.

The chain joins TRBV9 to TRBJ2-1; 8 bases align to TRBD1. After removal of 6 bases from V and 9 bases from J, the junction contained 17 bases not matched to a gene. Looked up from germline, CDR1 is SGDLS and CDR2 is YYNGEE. This CDR3 has 16 residues. CDR3 residues: CASTFNRGRSSGEQFF. Written as DNA, the CDR3 is TGTGCCAGCACCTTTAACAGGGGGAGGTCGTCTGGTGAGCAGTTCTTC.